A selection of T cell receptor beta chains follows, all from one sample in a study of human T cells and chemical hapten exposure. TCRdb reprocessed the RACE reads via MiXCR and lists one record per CDR3 protein. The data contain 300,000 to 450,000 distinct CDR3 sequences, more than 4.5% of them singletons. The specimen comprised whole blood, sampled in connection with sensitization to the hapten diphenylcyclopropenone (DPC). Every receptor here comes from a woman between 45 and 65 years old with alopecia areata. Some clones in this sample may be carry-over from other donors' samples. The CDR3 runs from the conserved cysteine through the conserved F or W. The D gene is left open where the match is weak. Clone size appears in some rows only: once, few, many, or a class for an expanded clone.

TRBV2	TRBD2	many	18	TRBJ2-3	TGTGCCAGCAATATTCCATCGGGACTAGCGGTGAGGGGAGATACGCAGTATTTT	CASNIPSGLAVRGDTQYF
TRBV7-2	TRBD1	many	17	TRBJ1-2	TGTGCCAGCAGCCAATCCGGGACAGGGGGCCGCAGCTATGGCTACACCTTC	CASSQSGTGGRSYGYTF
TRBV7-6	-	few	15	TRBJ1-3	TGTGCCAGCAGCTCAGGGCGAGTCTCTGGAAACACCATATATTTT	CASSSGRVSGNTIYF
TRBV30	-	-	11	TRBJ1-1	TGTGCCTGGGCCAGGGACACTGAAGCTTTCTTT	CAWARDTEAFF
TRBV7-6	-	many	17	TRBJ1-3	TGTGCCAGCAGCATCGGCGGCGGACAGAGCTCTGGAAACACCATATATTTT	CASSIGGGQSSGNTIYF
TRBV7-9	-	-	12	TRBJ2-3	TGTGCCAGCAGCTCGACCAAGGATACGCAGTATTTT	CASSSTKDTQYF
TRBV6-5	-	many	14	TRBJ2-7	TGTGCCAGCAGTAACCCCCAGGGCTGGAACGAGCAGTACTTC	CASSNPQGWNEQYF
TRBV7-3	TRBD1	few	15	TRBJ1-5	TGTGCCAGCAGCCCCACAGGGGGAAGCAATCAGCCCCAGCATTTT	CASSPTGGSNQPQHF
TRBV6-5	-	-	13	TRBJ1-1	TGTGCCAGCGGGAATGCTCGGAACACTGAAGCTTTCTTT	CASGNARNTEAFF
TRBV12-3/TRBV12-4	-	many	16	TRBJ2-6	TGTGCCAGCAGTTTCCCTCGGGGAGCGGGGGCCAACGTCCTGACTTTC	CASSFPRGAGANVLTF
TRBV7-2	TRBD1	many	15	TRBJ1-1	TGTGCCAGCAGCCCAACAGGGGGCAGGTACACTGAAGCTTTCTTT	CASSPTGGRYTEAFF
TRBV10-3	-	many	13	TRBJ2-1	TGTGCCATCAAGTTAGGGATCGGAAATGAGCAGTTCTTC	CAIKLGIGNEQFF
TRBV12-3/TRBV12-4	TRBD2	-	17	TRBJ2-1	TGTGCCAGCAGTCTGGGGACAACCGGGAGGGTATACAATGAGCAGTTCTTC	CASSLGTTGRVYNEQFF
TRBV7-3	-	many	14	TRBJ1-6	TGTGCCAGCAGCTCCGGGACGGAGAATTCACCCCTCCACTTT	CASSSGTENSPLHF
TRBV12-3/TRBV12-4	TRBD1	many	13	TRBJ1-1	TGTGCCAGCAGTTCCGGACAGGCCCTTGAAGCTTTCTTT	CASSSGQALEAFF
TRBV7-2	-	few	15	TRBJ1-1	TGTGCCAGCAGCTTATCGGTGGCGGGGTACACTGAAGCTTTCTTT	CASSLSVAGYTEAFF
TRBV3-1	TRBD2	-	15	TRBJ2-7	TGTGCCAGCAGCCCCCCGGGACTAGCGTCTTACGAGCAGTACTTC	CASSPPGLASYEQYF
TRBV7-9	-	many	16	TRBJ2-1	TGTGCCAGCAGCAGGAGTAAGGGCGGCGTAAGGGATGAGCAGTTCTTC	CASSRSKGGVRDEQFF
TRBV4-1	TRBD1	few	14	TRBJ1-1	TGCGCCAGCAGCCGACATGGACAGGACGGGGTAGCTTTCTTT	CASSRHGQDGVAFF
TRBV28	-	few	14	TRBJ1-2	TGTGCCAGCGGCGGGGGGGAAGCTAACTATGGCTACACCTTC	CASGGGEANYGYTF
TRBV7-8	-	many	15	TRBJ2-3	TGTGCCAGCAGCTTAGCGGCATCTAGCACAGATACGCAGTATTTT	CASSLAASSTDTQYF
TRBV12-3/TRBV12-4	-	many	13	TRBJ2-1	TGTGCCAGCAGTTTCGAAGCCTACAATGAGCAGTTCTTC	CASSFEAYNEQFF
TRBV13	TRBD2	many	16	TRBJ2-7	TGTGCCAGCAGCTTAGGACTAGCGGATTTTTCCTACGAGCAGTACTTC	CASSLGLADFSYEQYF
TRBV4-2	-	many	15	TRBJ2-7	TGTGCCAGCAGCCAAGAGACGGGCGTCACCTACGAGCAGTACTTC	CASSQETGVTYEQYF
TRBV11-2	-	many	15	TRBJ1-5	TGTGCCAGCAGTCCCGGGACTAGGCCCAATCAGCCCCAGCATTTT	CASSPGTRPNQPQHF
TRBV11-2	-	many	16	TRBJ2-1	TGTGCCAGCAGCTTAGGCCCGACTAACTACTACAATGAGCAGTTCTTC	CASSLGPTNYYNEQFF
TRBV4-1	-	many	15	TRBJ1-6	TGCGCCAGCACCTTCATAATCTCCTATAATTCACCCCTCCACTTT	CASTFIISYNSPLHF
TRBV12-3/TRBV12-4	-	-	16	TRBJ1-5	TGTGCCAGCAGTTTATGGGGCGGCTATAGCAATCAGCCCCAGCATTTT	CASSLWGGYSNQPQHF
TRBV7-9	-	many	12	TRBJ2-3	TGTGCCAGCAGCATAGGCACAGATACGCAGTATTTT	CASSIGTDTQYF
TRBV12-3/TRBV12-4	-	many	13	TRBJ2-5	TGTGCCAGCAGCCCGACAGTCCAAGAGACCCAGTACTTC	CASSPTVQETQYF
TRBV6-2/TRBV6-3	-	-	14	TRBJ1-5	TGTGCCGCTGGGAAGGTGGTGGACAATCAGCCCCAGCATTTT	CAAGKVVDNQPQHF
TRBV28	-	-	14	TRBJ2-1	TGTGCCAGCAGTTTTTCCAAGCCCTACAATGAGCAGTTCTTC	CASSFSKPYNEQFF
TRBV12-3/TRBV12-4	-	-	14	TRBJ2-1	TGTGCCAGCACACGACAGAGCTCCTACAATGAGCAGTTCTTC	CASTRQSSYNEQFF
TRBV6-5	TRBD1	many	14	TRBJ1-2	TGTGCCAGCAGTTATCGACAGGGGGTTAATGGCTACACCTTC	CASSYRQGVNGYTF
TRBV7-9	TRBD2	many	19	TRBJ2-7	TGTGCCAGCAGCAACGCCGGACTAGCGGGAGGGTCGTGGGTCTACGAGCAGTACTTC	CASSNAGLAGGSWVYEQYF
TRBV27	TRBD1	-	14	TRBJ1-4	TGTGCCAGCAGATACAGGGGGGAGGGTGAAAAACTGTTTTTT	CASRYRGEGEKLFF
TRBV24-1	TRBD1	few	14	TRBJ2-1	TGTGCCACCAGTGATGTGAACAGGGGTAATGAGCAGTTCTTC	CATSDVNRGNEQFF
TRBV6-5	TRBD1	many	14	TRBJ1-2	TGTGCCAGCAGTTACTCGAGGTCCAGGGGGCCCGCCACCTTC	CASSYSRSRGPATF
TRBV29-1	TRBD2	few	15	TRBJ2-3	TGCAGCGTTGATGTAGCGGGAGGAGGTACAGATACGCAGTATTTT	CSVDVAGGGTDTQYF
TRBV4-3	-	few	15	TRBJ2-5	TGCGCCAGCAGCCAAGGATACCAGGGCCAAGAGACCCAGTACTTC	CASSQGYQGQETQYF
TRBV3-1	-	few	16	TRBJ2-4	TGTGCCAGCAGTCCTCTGACCGGGAGAGGCCTAAACATTCAGTACTTC	CASSPLTGRGLNIQYF
TRBV7-2	TRBD1	many	15	TRBJ1-2	TGTGCCAGCAGCTTAGGACAGGGGACAGGCTATGGCTACACCTTC	CASSLGQGTGYGYTF
TRBV14	-	many	14	TRBJ1-4	TGTGCCAGCAGCCCGGAGGGAGTTAATGAAAAACTGTTTTTT	CASSPEGVNEKLFF
TRBV13	-	few	13	TRBJ1-5	TGTGCCAGCAGCTATACAGCCGGAGAGCCCCAGCATTTT	CASSYTAGEPQHF
TRBV12-3/TRBV12-4	-	many	14	TRBJ1-1	TGTGCCAGCAGTCCTGGGATGGAGAACACTGAAGCTTTCTTT	CASSPGMENTEAFF
TRBV9	-	many	17	TRBJ1-1	TGTGCCAGCAGCGGGCAACTGGAAACCGGCGGGAACACTGAAGCTTTCTTT	CASSGQLETGGNTEAFF
TRBV28	TRBD2	many	12	TRBJ2-7	TGTGCCAGCGTAGCGGGAAACTACGAGCAGTACTTC	CASVAGNYEQYF
TRBV6-2/TRBV6-3	TRBD1	many	12	TRBJ1-5	TGTGCCATAGGACAGGGCAATCAGCCCCAGCATTTT	CAIGQGNQPQHF
TRBV20-1	-	few	13	TRBJ1-5	TGCAGTGCTAGACGGGGGGAAGGACAGCCCCAGCATTTT	CSARRGEGQPQHF
TRBV6-5	-	many	16	TRBJ2-2	TGTGCCAGCAGTTATTTCGGCCAACCCCCCACCGGGGAGCTGTTTTTT	CASSYFGQPPTGELFF
TRBV19	TRBD1	many	16	TRBJ1-6	TGTGCCACGCGACAGGGCCGAAGCTCCTATAATTCACCCCTCCACTTT	CATRQGRSSYNSPLHF
TRBV19	-	few	14	TRBJ1-2	TGTGCCAGTAGTGACAGGAAAGCTAACTATGGCTACACCTTC	CASSDRKANYGYTF
TRBV7-9	-	many	15	TRBJ1-6	TGTGCCAGCAGCTTATCGTCCGGGACTTATTCACCCCTCCACTTT	CASSLSSGTYSPLHF
TRBV20-1	-	-	12	TRBJ2-1	TGCAGTGCTCCCCCCCTCGGTGATGAGCAGTTCTTC	CSAPPLGDEQFF
TRBV5-1	-	-	16	TRBJ1-5	TGCGCCAGCAGCTCGCCTGATATGGGAAGCAATCAGCCCCAGCATTTT	CASSSPDMGSNQPQHF
TRBV10-3	-	many	14	TRBJ2-7	TGTGCCATCAGTGAGACAGGGACCTCCTACGAGCAGTACTTC	CAISETGTSYEQYF
TRBV7-9	TRBD2	-	16	TRBJ2-3	TGTGCCAGCAGCTTGACTAGCAGAACTAGCACAGATACGCAGTATTTT	CASSLTSRTSTDTQYF
TRBV18	-	many	14	TRBJ2-5	TGTGCCAGCTCACCAGGAACCCAGGTGGAGACCCAGTACTTC	CASSPGTQVETQYF
TRBV12-5	-	-	11	TRBJ2-7	TGTGCTAGTGGTTCCGGACTGAGGCAGTACTTC	CASGSGLRQYF